Presented here are 25 T cell receptor beta chains from one specimen sequenced in a study of T-cell reconstitution after alpha-beta-depleted transplantation in children. The authors prepared the TCRbeta library with unique molecular identifiers. TCRdb re-called the PCR reads with MiXCR, one entry per CDR3 protein. Of hundreds of thousands of distinct CDR3 sequences in the sample, about 9.2% were seen once. Sequences were derived from PBMCs from the stem cell graft donor, sampled from the stem cell graft. Every receptor here comes from a human donor who donated a stem cell graft to a child with acute lymphoblastic leukemia.

The chain has TRBV5-1 and TRBJ2-7; 7 nucleotides match TRBD1. CDR3 size: 13 residues. Trimming cost V 2 bases and J 5 bases; bases outside gene matches: 4. Germline V gene data show CDR1 as SGHRS and CDR2 as YFSETQ. The CDR3 region has the DNA TGCGCCAGCAGCTTAACAGGGGAGAACGAGCAGTACTTC. Protein sequence: CASSLTGENEQYF.

This clonotype occurred a few times. V usage is TRBV12-3 or TRBV12-4 and J usage is TRBJ2-6; 10 bases agree with TRBD2. The CDR3 loop spans 18 amino acids. Unmatched junction bases numbered 9, after V lost 6 bases and J lost 1 base. CDR3 in amino acids: CASRGGSGGISGANVLTF. CDR3 DNA: TGTGCCAGCAGGGGAGGTAGCGGGGGGATTTCTGGGGCCAACGTCCTGACTTTC.

This clonotype was detected many times. The rearrangement joins TRBV27 to TRBJ2-1, with 12 positions matching TRBD1. This CDR3 comprises 20 residues. Germline CDR1 is MNHEY and CDR2 is SMNVEV (reference sequence). With V trimmed by 4 bases and J by 4 bases, 17 bases remained unmatched. This CDR3 reads CASSSQKGQGASGPYNEQFF. CDR3 coding DNA: TGTGCCAGCAGTTCGCAAAAGGGACAGGGGGCCTCAGGCCCTTACAATGAGCAGTTCTTC.

This clonotype came up a few times. The chain employs TRBV7-2 and TRBJ1-5, with D possibly TRBD1 on 6 matching bases. This CDR3 comprises 16 residues. V lost 5 bases and J lost 6, with 20 bases in between. CDR1 and CDR2 (germline): SGHTA, FQGNSA. CDR3 protein: CASSDAGRGARQPQHF. The CDR3 DNA sequence: TGTGCCAGCAGCGACGCAGGCCGGGGGGCGCGTCAGCCCCAGCATTTT.

This CDR3 is CASSLDYVGVYNEQFF. The CDR3 bases are TGTGCCAGCAGCTTAGATTACGTGGGCGTCTACAATGAGCAGTTCTTC. The chain uses TRBV7-2 and TRBJ2-1; D call uncertain. Germline values: CDR1 SGHTA, CDR2 FQGNSA. Trimming removed 1 base at V and 3 bases at J, with 13 bases between. CDR3 length equals 16 residues.

The chain combines TRBV5-1 with TRBJ1-1; 9 positions match TRBD1. V gave up 2 bases and J gave up 5 bases; unmatched junction bases: 13. Germline CDR1 and CDR2: SGHRS and YFSETQ. CDR3 length: 17 amino acids. The CDR3 sequence: CASSFLHRGQWWTEAFF. Written as DNA, the CDR3 is TGCGCCAGCAGCTTTCTTCACAGGGGGCAATGGTGGACTGAAGCTTTCTTT.

The table lists this clonotype with many counts. V gene TRBV6-2 or TRBV6-3 combines with J gene TRBJ1-1; D remains ambiguous. V lost 6 bases and J lost 0, with 11 bases in between. Germline V gives CDR1 MNHEY, CDR2 SVGEGT. This CDR3 comprises 14 residues. The CDR3 nucleotides read TGTGCCAGCAGCTACACAGCGATGAACACTGAAGCTTTCTTT. Its protein product is CASSYTAMNTEAFF.

This clonotype has at least ten counts. The genes are TRBV29-1 and TRBJ1-3, with D tentatively TRBD1 (5 bases). The germline CDR1 and CDR2 sequences are SQVTM and ANQGSEA. CDR3 size: 13 residues. V dropped 5 bases and J dropped 7 bases, with 15 bases sitting between them. The CDR3 coding sequence is TGCAGCGTTCAGCAGGGACTTGGGAACACCATATATTTT. Translating it yields CSVQQGLGNTIYF.

This clonotype was recorded many times. The chain carries TRBV7-9 and TRBJ2-7; the D is unclear. This CDR3 region has 12 residues. Trimming shortened V by 1 base and J by 4 bases, and 5 bases separated the two germline ends. Germline values: CDR1 SEHNR, CDR2 FQNEAQ (reference sequence). CDR3 protein: CASSLVRYEQYF. The CDR3 DNA reads as TGTGCCAGCAGCTTAGTCCGATACGAGCAGTACTTC.

In its sample, this clonotype was seen many times. This chain uses TRBV5-1 with TRBJ2-3; D call uncertain. The V gene lost 4 bases and the J gene lost 2 bases, with 8 bases spanning the gap. The germline CDR1 and CDR2 sequences are SGHRS and YFSETQ. The CDR3 has 13 amino acids. The CDR3 protein is CASSTTTTDTQYF. The CDR3 region has the DNA TGCGCCAGCAGCACAACCACCACAGATACGCAGTATTTT.

At least ten counts were recorded for this clonotype. The CDR3 nucleotides read TGTGCCAGCAGCACCTATAGCGGGGGATTCTCCGGGGAGCTGTTTTTT. This translates into CASSTYSGGFSGELFF. The chain combines TRBV9 with TRBJ2-2; 9 nucleotides line up with TRBD2. From germline, CDR1 is SGDLS and CDR2 YYNGEE. With 4 bases clipped from V and 6 bases from J, the junction kept 10 bases outside the gene matches. The CDR3 has 16 residues.

About this clonotype: A read error may explain this, as a much larger clone is one base away. This chain joins TRBV5-1 and TRBJ2-3; no definite D call. Germline V gives CDR1 SGHRS, CDR2 YFSETQ. The CDR3 sequence is 13 residues long. The CDR3 is CASGLEITDTQYF. The DNA of the CDR3 is TGCGCCAGCGGCTTGGAAATCACAGATACGCAGTATTTT.

The table lists this clonotype with many counts. The chain employs TRBV20-1 and TRBJ2-1; 8 bases line up with TRBD2. The CDR3 has 15 residues. The germline V gene encodes CDR1 DFQATT and CDR2 SNEGSKA (reference sequence). The V and J ends lost 3 bases and 7 bases, in that order; junction bases with no gene match: 11. DNA for the CDR3: TGCAGTGCTAGGAATTCAGGTAGCGGGGTGAATGAGCAGTTCTTC. Translation gives CSARNSGSGVNEQFF.

This clonotype was seen many times. The CDR3: CSVERTGHTTGELFF. The CDR3 nucleotides are TGCAGCGTTGAAAGGACAGGGCACACCACCGGGGAGCTGTTTTTT. The chain uses TRBV29-1 and TRBJ2-2; 8 bases are shared with TRBD1. The ends lost 2 bases at V and 4 bases at J; junction bases unmatched: 6. The CDR3 totals 15 residues. Germline CDR1 reads SQVTM; CDR2 reads ANQGSEA.

This clonotype came up many times. The gene calls are TRBV4-2 and TRBJ2-5; D perhaps matches TRBD2 (6 bases). This CDR3 is built from 16 residues. V was pared by 0 bases and J by 6 bases, with 17 bases between. Germline V gene sequence: CDR1 LGHNA, CDR2 YNFKEQ. The CDR3 here is CASSQEDSRGLQTQYF. CDR3 bases: TGTGCCAGCAGCCAAGAAGATTCTCGGGGGTTGCAGACCCAGTACTTC.

Worth noting for this clonotype: No conserved phenylalanine or tryptophan ends this CDR3, so it is likely a read error. The chain is built from TRBV7-7 and TRBJ2-2; D is unclear. CDR3 length: 14 amino acids. The germline gives CDR1 SSHAT, CDR2 FNYEAQ (reference sequence). V was trimmed by 3 bases and J by 1 base, leaving 6 bases between them. The CDR3 here is CASSFDGNTGELFY. Written as DNA, the CDR3 is TGTGCCAGCAGCTTTGACGGGAACACCGGGGAGCTGTTTTAT.

At least ten counts were recorded for this clonotype. CDR3 amino acids: CASSLVTGPIYQPQHF. The CDR3 DNA follows: TGTGCCAGCAGTTTAGTGACAGGGCCAATTTATCAGCCCCAGCATTTT. The genes are TRBV12-3 or TRBV12-4 and TRBJ1-5; 7 bases match TRBD1. V shed 1 base, J shed 5 bases, and the junction held 8 bases outside the gene matches. The CDR3 has 16 amino acids.

The rearrangement uses TRBV12-3 or TRBV12-4 and TRBJ2-5; 7 nucleotides match TRBD2. The CDR3 is made up of 15 amino acids. V shed 0 bases, J shed 2 bases, and the junction held 3 bases outside the gene matches. The CDR3 DNA sequence: TGTGCCAGCAGTTTAGCGAAGCGGGAACAAGAGACCCAGTACTTC. Amino acids: CASSLAKREQETQYF.

This clonotype was observed many times. The V call is TRBV9, the J call TRBJ2-1; possibly TRBD1 for D (6 bases). V was trimmed by 0 bases and J by 4 bases, leaving 11 bases between them. Germline lookup yields CDR1 SGDLS and CDR2 YYNGEE. The CDR3 is made up of 15 amino acids. CDR3 coding DNA: TGTGCCAGCAGCGTAGAAGGGGGTATTTACAATGAGCAGTTCTTC. This translates into CASSVEGGIYNEQFF.

This clonotype was seen a handful of times. This chain uses TRBV7-2 with TRBJ1-2; D is ambiguous. The CDR3 covers 15 residues. V lost 1 base and J lost 0, with 9 bases in between. Germline CDR1 and CDR2: SGHTA and FQGNSA. CDR3: CASSLVYRANYGYTF. The CDR3, as DNA: TGTGCCAGCAGCTTAGTTTACAGAGCTAACTATGGCTACACCTTC.

The rearrangement uses TRBV7-9 and TRBJ1-2, with a tentative D call TRBD1 (5 bases). Germline CDR1 is SEHNR and CDR2 is FQNEAQ (reference sequence). The CDR3 sequence is 13 residues long. The V end was cut by 5 bases, the J end by 3 bases, with 10 bases between. DNA for the CDR3: TGTGCCAGCAGCCTAGGGACCCACTATGGCTACACCTTC. It yields the protein CASSLGTHYGYTF. The entire variable domain, with the rest obtained from reference TRBV7-9 and TRBJ1-2, is as follows: DTGVSQNPRHKITKRGQNVTFRCDPISEHNRLYWYRQTLGQGPEFLTYFQNEAQLEKSRLLSDRFSAERPKGSFSTLEIQRTEQGDSAMYLCASSLGTHYGYTFGSGTRLTVV.

The sample holds many counts of this clonotype. The chain links TRBV2 to TRBJ2-3, with a possible D match to TRBD1 (5 bases). The germline CDR1 and CDR2 sequences are SNHLY and FYNNEI. This CDR3 has 15 residues. V lost 6 bases and J 2 bases, leaving 15 bases between the germline ends. In DNA form, the CDR3 reads TGTGCCAGCAGGCTTTTGAGGACATACACAGATACGCAGTATTTT. Its protein is CASRLLRTYTDTQYF.

This clonotype was counted at least ten times. The chain uses TRBV20-1 and TRBJ1-3; D uncertain. V was trimmed by 4 bases and J by 0 bases, leaving 13 bases between them. Germline-derived CDR1 and CDR2 are DFQATT and SNEGSKA (reference sequence). This CDR3 comprises 15 residues. The CDR3 region is CSAIGQYDSGNTIYF. CDR3 nucleotide sequence: TGCAGTGCTATTGGCCAGTACGACTCTGGAAACACCATATATTTT.

The chain is built from TRBV5-1 and TRBJ2-1, with D possibly being TRBD2 (7 bases). This CDR3 is 14 amino acids long. Germline V gene sequence: CDR1 SGHRS, CDR2 YFSETQ. V dropped 5 bases and J dropped 7 bases, with 16 bases sitting between them. CDR3 sequence: CASSRGGVGNEQFF. In DNA form, the CDR3 reads TGCGCCAGCAGTCGAGGGGGGGTAGGGAATGAGCAGTTCTTC.

This clonotype was seen only a few times. This chain joins TRBV10-3 and TRBJ1-1; D gene unclear. Per germline, CDR1 ENHRY and CDR2 SYGVKD. V gave up 2 bases and J gave up 6 bases, with 10 bases separating them. This CDR3 is built from 13 residues. DNA of the CDR3: TGTGCCATCAGTGAGCTACAGTGGGCTGAAGCTTTCTTT. It encodes CAISELQWAEAFF.